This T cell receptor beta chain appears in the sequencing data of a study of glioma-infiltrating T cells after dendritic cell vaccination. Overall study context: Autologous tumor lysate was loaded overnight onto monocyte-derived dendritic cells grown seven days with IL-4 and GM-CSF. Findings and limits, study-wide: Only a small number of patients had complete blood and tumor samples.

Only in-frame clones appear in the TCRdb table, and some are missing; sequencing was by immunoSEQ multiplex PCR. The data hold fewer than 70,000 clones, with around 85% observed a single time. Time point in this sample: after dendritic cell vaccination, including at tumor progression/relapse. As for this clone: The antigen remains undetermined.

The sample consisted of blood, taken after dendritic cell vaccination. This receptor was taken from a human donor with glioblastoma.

DNA of the CDR3: TGTGCCAGCAGCTTATTGGGTTTGGAGAACCAAGAGACCCAGTACTTC. Translated, it gives CASSLLGLENQETQYF. The V gene is TRBV7-2, the J gene TRBJ2-5; D uncertain. Germline lookup yields CDR1 SGHTA and CDR2 FQGNSA. Trimming stripped 2 bases from V and 0 bases from J, with 13 bases between. The length of the CDR3 is 16 residues.